These 5 T cell receptor beta chains originate from one sample sequenced in a study of beta chain features in type 1 diabetes. Findings and limits, study-wide: Patients with Type 1 diabetes showed moderately but significantly shorter TCRB CDR3s in all four CD4+ subsets.

These receptors' antigens are unknown. The whole isolated RNA underwent reverse transcription, so sequencing captured expressed TCRB transcripts. Sequenced by immunoSEQ multiplex PCR; TCRdb stores in-frame clones only, minus some. Seen here are a few hundred thousand clones, 11% to 15% observed once, and the top ten hold about 0.019%. Sequenced material: naive CD4+ T cells from blood. Every receptor here comes from a man aged 30 to 45 with type 1 diabetes.

The chain links TRBV5-1 to TRBJ2-6; 7 bases are a match to TRBD1. J lost 0 bases, V lost 4 bases, and 4 bases had no gene match. This CDR3 spans 16 amino acids. From germline, CDR1 is SGHRS and CDR2 YFSETQ. CDR3 nucleotides: TGCGCCAGCAGCCCTGGACAGGACTCTGGGGCCAACGTCCTGACTTTC. Its translation is CASSPGQDSGANVLTF.

This clone appeared a few times. The chain carries TRBV4-1 and TRBJ1-1; the D is unclear. The length of the CDR3 is 14 residues. Germline V gene sequence: CDR1 MGHRA, CDR2 YSYEKL. V was trimmed by 4 bases and J by 6 bases, leaving 15 bases between them. The CDR3: CASSPLRAGSEAFF. DNA for the CDR3: TGCGCCAGCAGCCCCCTGAGGGCAGGCTCTGAAGCTTTCTTT.

The rearrangement joins TRBV29-1 to TRBJ1-2; D uncertain. From germline, CDR1 is SQVTM and CDR2 ANQGSEA. The V gene lost 1 base and the J gene lost 3 bases, with 9 bases spanning the gap. CDR3 length equals 13 residues. Here the CDR3 reads CSVEGDPYYGYTF. In DNA form, the CDR3 reads TGCAGCGTTGAAGGCGATCCTTACTATGGCTACACCTTC.

The chain links TRBV6-5 to TRBJ1-6, with TRBD1 matching 9 bases. CDR3 length equals 14 residues. CDR1 and CDR2 (germline): MNHEY, SVGAGI. Unmatched junction bases numbered 7, after V lost 6 bases and J lost 10 bases. The CDR3 is CASSKDRGGSPLHF. CDR3 DNA: TGTGCCAGCAGCAAGGACAGGGGTGGATCACCCCTCCACTTT.

This clone occurred a few times. The chain carries TRBV30 and TRBJ1-1; D is unresolved. Germline-derived CDR1 and CDR2 are GTSNPN and SVGIG (reference sequence). The CDR3 covers 16 residues. V lost 5 bases to trimming and J lost 0 bases, with 19 bases between them. The CDR3: CAWRHSGRGMNTEAFF. In nucleotides, the CDR3 is TGTGCCTGGCGACATTCGGGCCGAGGGATGAACACTGAAGCTTTCTTT.